This T cell receptor (beta chain) was retrieved from a study of regulatory dendritic cells for organ transplantation. Method: immunoSEQ multiplex PCR; TCRdb's copy keeps in-frame clones and lacks some. The table includes 35,000 to 45,000 clones, around 90% detected once. FACS sorted CD4+ or CD8+ T cells into CD45RA+ naive and CD45RO+ memory. The V end lost 10 bases, the J end lost 1 base, and 7 bases lay between the germline ends. This CDR3 comprises 12 residues. Per the germline V gene, CDR1 is PRHDT and CDR2 is FYEKMQ (reference sequence). This clone was picked up one time. This chain connects TRBV13 to TRBJ2-2; a weak D match, TRBD2 (5 bases). Sequencing was done on a sample of naive CD8+ T cells from blood. Subset in this sample: CD45RA+ naive T cells. The receptor's source is a human donor in good health. The CDR3 spells CANRENTGELFF. CDR3 in DNA: TGTGCCAACCGGGAGAACACCGGGGAGCTGTTTTTT.